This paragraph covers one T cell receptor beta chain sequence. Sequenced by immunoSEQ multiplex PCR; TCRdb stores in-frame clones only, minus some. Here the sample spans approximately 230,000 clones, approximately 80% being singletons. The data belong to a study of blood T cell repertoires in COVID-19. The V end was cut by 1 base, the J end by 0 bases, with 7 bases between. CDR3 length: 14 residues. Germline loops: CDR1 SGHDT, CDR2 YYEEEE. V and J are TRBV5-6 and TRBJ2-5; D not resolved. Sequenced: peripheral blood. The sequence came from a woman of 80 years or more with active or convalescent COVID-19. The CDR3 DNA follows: TGTGCCAGCAGCTTGCGACTGGACCAAGAGACCCAGTACTTC. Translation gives CASSLRLDQETQYF.